This TCR beta chain was recovered during a study of T cells of healthy individuals. TCRdb used MiXCR to reprocess the 5' RACE reads, holding one entry per CDR3 protein. The sample includes around 100,000 distinct CDR3 sequences, about 16% seen only once; the top ten take 6.2%. The V gene's germline CDR1 is DFQATT and CDR2 SNEGSKA (reference sequence). Losses at the gene ends were 4 bases for V and 9 bases for J; bases not matched to a gene: 14. This CDR3 has 16 amino acids. The TCR was taken from a human donor in good health. V is TRBV20-1 and J is TRBJ2-1; 11 bases are shared with TRBD2. CDR3 nucleotides: TGCAGTGCTACCCGATTAATACTAGCGGGAGAACCTGAGCAGTTCTTC. It translates to CSATRLILAGEPEQFF.